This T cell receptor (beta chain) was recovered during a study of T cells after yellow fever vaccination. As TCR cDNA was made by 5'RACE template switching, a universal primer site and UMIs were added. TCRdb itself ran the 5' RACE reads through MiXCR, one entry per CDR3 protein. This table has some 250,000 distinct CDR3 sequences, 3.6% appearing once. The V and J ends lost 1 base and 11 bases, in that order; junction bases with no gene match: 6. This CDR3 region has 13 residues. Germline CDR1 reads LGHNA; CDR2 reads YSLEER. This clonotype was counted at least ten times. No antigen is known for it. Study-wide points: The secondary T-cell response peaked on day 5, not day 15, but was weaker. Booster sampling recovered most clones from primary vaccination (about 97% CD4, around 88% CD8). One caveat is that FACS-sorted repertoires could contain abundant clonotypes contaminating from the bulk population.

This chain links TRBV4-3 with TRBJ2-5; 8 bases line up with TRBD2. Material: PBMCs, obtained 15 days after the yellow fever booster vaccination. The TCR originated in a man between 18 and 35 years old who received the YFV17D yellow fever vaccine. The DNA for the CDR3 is TGCGCCAGCAGCCAAGGAGGGGGACTAGAGCAGTACTTC. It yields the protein CASSQGGGLEQYF.